This T cell receptor beta chain stems from a study of T-cell memory formation after mild COVID-19. About the research overall: Clusters were largely donor specific. Study observations and caveats: Balance between CD4 and CD8 was seen in clones contracting day 15 to 85, and a CD4+ lean was seen in later expanders. Some clones that responded turned up in pre-infection memory, which suggests that cross-reactive memory joined in. Whether day 37 second-wave clones are SARS-CoV-2-specific was not confirmed.

As to this clonotype: Its antigen is undetermined.

The CDR3 loop spans 15 amino acids. Per the germline V gene, CDR1 is MGHRA and CDR2 is YSYEKL. Trimming removed 2 bases from V and 4 bases from J; junction bases left unmatched: 3. A single record per CDR3 protein comes from TCRdb applying MiXCR to the 5' RACE reads. The repertoire holds approximately 440,000 distinct CDR3 sequences, 15% to 25% seen once, with about 8.8% in the top ten. This sequence joins TRBV4-1 and TRBJ2-1; 9 bases agree with TRBD2. Sequencing input: PBMCs or a T cell subset sorted from them (not recorded which). The clonotype comes from an adult woman who had mild COVID-19 (a few samples of this study predate the infection). Cell type and time point are not known. The CDR3: CASSQRLAGYNEQFF. In nucleotides, the CDR3 is TGCGCCAGCAGCCAACGGCTAGCGGGATACAATGAGCAGTTCTTC.